These 10 T cell receptor beta chains originate from one sample sequenced in a study of vaccination and CD4 T cells after COVID-19 (dated by TCRdb to between 2021 and 2024). The library was generated by PCR. The reads were generated on an Illumina iSeq 100. Clones were called with MiXCR by TCRdb after fastp trimmed the public reads at Q25, and only in-frame beta chains were retained. Each entry merges the rows of one CDR3 protein and shows their most common DNA and genes. For this sample there are about 15,000 distinct CDR3 sequences; less than 75% appear just once. The ten top clones hold 1% to 1.3% of the sample. Source: CD4+ T cells from blood, taken after SARS-CoV-2 vaccination. These receptors were collected from a human donor who had recovered from COVID-19.

J is TRBJ2-3 and V is TRBV20-1, with D unclear. The CDR3 contains 13 residues. CDR1 DFQATT and CDR2 SNEGSKA come from the germline V gene (reference sequence). V lost 8 bases and J lost 3, with 15 bases in between. The CDR3 loop reads CSPPGLFTDTQYF. CDR3 sequence (DNA): TGCAGTCCCCCGGGCCTATTTACAGATACGCAGTATTTT.

The gene calls are TRBV28 and TRBJ1-3; D is unresolved. The V gene lost 6 bases and the J gene lost 2 bases, with 17 bases spanning the gap. The CDR3 is 16 residues long. Per the germline V gene, CDR1 is MDHEN and CDR2 is SYDVKM. The CDR3 region has the DNA TGTGCCAGCAGCAGATTTACCGGCAGAACTGGAAACACCATATATTTT. Its protein is CASSRFTGRTGNTIYF. Drawing the rest from reference TRBV28 and TRBJ1-3, the complete variable domain is DVKVTQSSRYLVKRTGEKVFLECVQDMDHENMFWYRQDPGLGLRLIYFSYDVKMKEKGDIPEGYSVSREKKERFSLILESASTNQTSMYLCASSRFTGRTGNTIYFGEGSWLTVV.

The rearrangement links TRBV6-1 to TRBJ1-2; D perhaps matches TRBD1 (6 bases). With 6 bases removed from V and 8 bases from J, the gap between germline ends came to 16 bases. The CDR3 consists of 13 residues. CDR1 MNHNS and CDR2 SASEGT come from the germline V gene. The CDR3 DNA reads TGTGCCAGCAGGGCTGACAGGCGCTGGGGCTACACCTTC. Protein: CASRADRRWGYTF.

The V and J genes are TRBV19 and TRBJ1-2; D perhaps matches TRBD1 (6 bases). CDR1 is LNHDA and CDR2 is SQIVND in the germline V gene (reference sequence). The CDR3 has 13 amino acids. V was trimmed by 6 bases and J by 4 bases, leaving 12 bases between them. The CDR3 loop reads CASRTGTLYGYTF. As DNA, the CDR3 is TGTGCCAGTAGAACAGGGACCCTCTATGGCTACACCTTC.

The chain joins TRBV6-1 to TRBJ1-6; the match to TRBD1 covers 7 bases. J lost 2 bases, V lost 4 bases, and 11 bases had no gene match. Germline V lookup: CDR1 MNHNS, CDR2 SASEGT. The CDR3 contains 18 residues. The CDR3 sequence: CASSARSDRRPYNSPLHF. In DNA, the CDR3 is TGTGCCAGCAGTGCCCGATCGGACAGGCGGCCCTATAATTCACCCCTCCACTTT.

This clonotype appeared a single time. The chain couples TRBV6-5 to TRBJ2-2; D is unclear. The CDR3 spans 14 residues. V was trimmed by 0 bases and J by 7 bases, leaving 9 bases between them. From germline, CDR1 is MNHEY and CDR2 SVGAGI. CDR3 amino acids: CASSYSIFGGELFF. The CDR3 DNA reads as TGTGCCAGCAGTTACTCGATATTTGGCGGGGAGCTGTTTTTT.

The V and J genes are TRBV19 and TRBJ2-7; D is perhaps TRBD1 or TRBD2 (5 bases each). The V gene lost 5 bases and the J gene lost 5 bases, with 19 bases spanning the gap. CDR1 and CDR2 (germline): LNHDA, SQIVND (reference sequence). There are 15 residues in the CDR3. The DNA for the CDR3 is TGTGCCAGTAGTGGCCGGGGCCCCAGTGGAAACGAGCAGTACTTC. This encodes CASSGRGPSGNEQYF.

In this sample, this clonotype turned up a few times. For the CDR3, the DNA is TGTGCCACCAGCAACCATCGCCTAAGGCGAGACAGTTCCCTGCGGGAGACCCAGTACTTC. As protein: CATSNHRLRRDSSLRETQYF. The rearrangement joins TRBV15 to TRBJ2-5; tentatively, D is TRBD1 (5 bases). CDR1 and CDR2 (germline): LNHNV, YYDKDF (reference sequence). The CDR3 is 20 amino acids. V was shortened by 4 bases and J by 5 bases, with 32 bases between the two germline ends.

The rearrangement uses TRBV6-1 and TRBJ2-7; TRBD2 matches at 16 bases. The CDR3 consists of 21 residues. Losses at the gene ends were 2 bases for V and 5 bases for J; bases not matched to a gene: 18. Germline CDR1 and CDR2: MNHNS and SASEGT. Here the CDR3 DNA reads TGTGCCAGCAGTGAAAGGTGGGGACTAGCGGGAGGGCCCATAGTACGTGACGAGCAGTACTTC. Translated, it gives CASSERWGLAGGPIVRDEQYF.

The CDR3 spells CASSADLYGYTF. In nucleotides, the CDR3 is TGTGCCAGCAGCGCCGACCTGTATGGCTACACCTTC. The chain combines TRBV5-5 with TRBJ1-2; D gene ambiguous. The germline gives CDR1 SGHKS, CDR2 YYEKEE (reference sequence). The CDR3 has 12 amino acids. V lost 4 bases, J lost 5 bases, and 9 bases lay in between. Looking up the rest from reference TRBV5-5 and TRBJ1-2 gives the full variable domain: DAGVTQSPTHLIKTRGQQVTLRCSPISGHKSVSWYQQVLGQGPQFIFQYYEKEERGRGNFPDRFSARQFPNYSSELNVNALLLGDSALYLCASSADLYGYTFGSGTRLTVV.